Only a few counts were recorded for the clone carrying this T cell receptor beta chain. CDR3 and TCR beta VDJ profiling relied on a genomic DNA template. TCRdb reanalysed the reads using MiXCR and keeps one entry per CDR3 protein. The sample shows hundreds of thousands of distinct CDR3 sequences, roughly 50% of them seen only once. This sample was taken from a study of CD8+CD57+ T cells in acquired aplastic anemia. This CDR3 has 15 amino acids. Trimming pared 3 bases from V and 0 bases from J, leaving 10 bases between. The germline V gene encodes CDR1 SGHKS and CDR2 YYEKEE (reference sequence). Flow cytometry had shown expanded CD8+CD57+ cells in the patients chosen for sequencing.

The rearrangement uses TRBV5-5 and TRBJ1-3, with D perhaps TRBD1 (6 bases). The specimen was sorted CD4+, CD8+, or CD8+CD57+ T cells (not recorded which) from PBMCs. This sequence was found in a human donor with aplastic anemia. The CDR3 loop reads CASSSTGYSGNTIYF. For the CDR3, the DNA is TGTGCCAGCAGCTCGACAGGTTACTCTGGAAACACCATATATTTT.